Following are 22 T cell receptor beta chains from one sample sequenced in a study of Graves' ophthalmopathy and Graves' hyperthyroidism. Amplification targeted the TCR beta CDR3 regions, with RNA transcripts as the source material. Following a first-round RT-PCR that used HTBI primers, a second-round multiplex PCR was carried out. MiXCR was run by TCRdb on the multiplex PCR reads, yielding one entry per CDR3 protein. The repertoire holds 300,000 to 500,000 distinct CDR3 sequences, with 15% as singletons. The source material was peripheral blood. The receptors were sampled from a woman aged 18-29 years with stable Graves' hyperthyroidism.

This clonotype was found many times. V gene TRBV20-1 combines with J gene TRBJ2-5, with TRBD1 matching over 8 bases. Trimming removed 6 bases from V and 1 base from J; junction bases left unmatched: 16. CDR1 is DFQATT and CDR2 is SNEGSKA in the germline V gene (reference sequence). This CDR3 has 17 amino acids. CDR3 sequence reads: CSAEEGGAGGFQETQYF. The DNA for the CDR3 is TGCAGTGCGGAGGAGGGTGGGGCAGGGGGCTTCCAAGAGACCCAGTACTTC.

This clonotype appeared many times. DNA of the CDR3: TGTGCCAGCAGTCTAACAGGGACTGGGGCCAACGTCCTGACTTTC. Encoded protein: CASSLTGTGANVLTF. This chain connects TRBV6-1 to TRBJ2-6, with a weak D call TRBD1 (6 bases). The CDR3 totals 15 residues. CDR1 is MNHNS, CDR2 SASEGT, per germline. Trimming stripped 5 bases from V and 2 bases from J, with 10 bases between.

This clonotype was recorded at least ten times. The J gene is TRBJ2-5, the V gene TRBV7-2, with 8 positions matching TRBD2. Germline loops: CDR1 SGHTA, CDR2 FQGNSA. With V trimmed by 5 bases and J by 5 bases, 10 bases remained unmatched. This CDR3 is 15 amino acids long. As DNA, the CDR3 is TGTGCCAGCAGCCCGCGGACTAGCAAGGCGGAGACCCAGTACTTC. Its translation is CASSPRTSKAETQYF.

This clonotype was counted ten times or more. The V and J genes are TRBV29-1 and TRBJ2-7, with D maybe TRBD1 (6 bases). The CDR3 loop spans 12 amino acids. Germline assignment: CDR1 SQVTM and CDR2 ANQGSEA. The V end lost 6 bases, the J end lost 3 bases, and 12 bases lay between the germline ends. CDR3 sequence: CSVGDRYYEQYF. CDR3 sequence (DNA): TGCAGCGTGGGAGACAGGTACTACGAGCAGTACTTC.

This clonotype was counted ten times or more. The CDR3 nucleotides read TGTGCCAGCAGCTTCGGTGGGGTTTTTAGGAAGACTAATTCACCCCTCCACTTT. It codes for CASSFGGVFRKTNSPLHF. The chain is built from TRBV11-3 and TRBJ1-6; D gene uncertain. The CDR3 spans 18 residues. V gave up 3 bases and J gave up 6 bases, with 21 bases separating them. Germline CDR1 and CDR2: SGHNT and YENEEA.

With respect to this clonotype: Being one base from a much bigger clone, this may be a read error. The rearrangement uses TRBV12-3 or TRBV12-4 and TRBJ1-5, with TRBD1 identical over 7 bases. This CDR3 is built from 14 residues. CDR3 loop: CACSKGAVNQPQHF. CDR3 nucleotide sequence: TGTGCCTGCAGCAAGGGGGCAGTAAATCAGCCCCAGCATTTT.

This clonotype has only a few counts. The rearrangement links TRBV28 to TRBJ2-3; TRBD1 matches at 8 bases. After removal of 2 bases from V and 4 bases from J, the junction contained 5 bases not matched to a gene. Germline CDR1 is MDHEN and CDR2 is SYDVKM. CDR3 size: 15 residues. The CDR3 coding sequence is TGTGCCAGCAGTTTAGGCGGACAGGGCGCAGATACGCAGTATTTT. It codes for CASSLGGQGADTQYF. Together with reference TRBV28 and TRBJ2-3, the CDR3 gives the full variable domain: DVKVTQSSRYLVKRTGEKVFLECVQDMDHENMFWYRQDPGLGLRLIYFSYDVKMKEKGDIPEGYSVSREKKERFSLILESASTNQTSMYLCASSLGGQGADTQYFGPGTRLTVL.

This rearrangement joins TRBV27 to TRBJ2-2; TRBD1 matches 7 bases. Germline V gives CDR1 MNHEY, CDR2 SMNVEV (reference sequence). With V trimmed by 6 bases and J by 5 bases, 3 bases remained unmatched. CDR3 size: 13 residues. In nucleotides, the CDR3 is TGTGCCAGCAGACAGGGGAAGACCGGGGAGCTGTTTTTT. It codes for CASRQGKTGELFF.

This clonotype was seen at least ten times. The V and J genes are TRBV20-1 and TRBJ1-2, with D unresolved. CDR3 size: 14 residues. The germline V and J ends were trimmed by 0 bases and 3 bases, with 11 bases remaining between them. The germline CDR1 and CDR2 sequences are DFQATT and SNEGSKA (reference sequence). Written as DNA, the CDR3 is TGCAGTGCTAGAGATGCAGGCTTTGACTATGGCTACACCTTC. It specifies CSARDAGFDYGYTF.

This clonotype showed up just a few times. This chain links TRBV20-1 with TRBJ1-3; D may be TRBD1 (5 bases). The CDR3 is 13 amino acids. Trimming left V 3 bases short and J 7 bases short, with 13 bases between. In germline, CDR1 is DFQATT, CDR2 SNEGSKA (reference sequence). CDR3 sequence: CSASWQGGNTIYF. CDR3 in DNA: TGCAGTGCTAGTTGGCAGGGCGGTAACACCATATATTTT.

This clonotype was observed many times. The CDR3 protein is CASSQVFPLAGYGYTF. Written as DNA, the CDR3 is TGTGCCAGCAGCCAAGTCTTCCCGCTGGCGGGCTATGGCTACACCTTC. V gene TRBV14 combines with J gene TRBJ1-2, with D unclear. V was clipped by 1 base and J by 4 bases, with 16 bases between them. The CDR3 consists of 16 residues. Germline V gene lookup returns CDR1 SGHDN and CDR2 FVKESK.

In its sample, this clonotype was seen many times. This chain joins TRBV11-2 and TRBJ2-7; tentative D call: TRBD2 (5 bases). The CDR3 has 13 residues. The germline V and J ends were trimmed by 6 bases and 6 bases, with 15 bases remaining between them. The germline V gene has CDR1 SGHAT and CDR2 FQNNGV. This CDR3 is CASSPGSLFEQYF. In DNA, the CDR3 is TGTGCCAGCAGTCCGGGATCCCTCTTCGAGCAGTACTTC.

This clonotype was recorded at least ten times. V and J are TRBV13 and TRBJ1-1; maybe TRBD1 (6 bases). Germline CDR1 is PRHDT and CDR2 is FYEKMQ (reference sequence). V was clipped by 5 bases and J by 11 bases, with 12 bases between them. The CDR3 sequence is 11 residues long. CDR3 bases: TGTGCCAGCAGCAACAGGGACGGGGCTTTCTTT. As protein: CASSNRDGAFF.

This clonotype occurred a few times. The V gene is TRBV5-1, the J gene TRBJ2-3; D remains unclear. Trimming pared 4 bases from V and 0 bases from J, leaving 15 bases between. This CDR3 region has 16 residues. Germline V CDR1 and CDR2: SGHRS, YFSETQ. The chain's CDR3 is CASSTAGATSTDTQYF. The CDR3 region has the DNA TGCGCCAGCAGCACCGCCGGTGCCACTAGCACAGATACGCAGTATTTT.

The V gene is TRBV5-1, the J gene TRBJ1-2; no clear D gene. This CDR3 spans 16 amino acids. Germline CDR1 reads SGHRS; CDR2 reads YFSETQ. Trimming cost V 0 bases and J 6 bases, with 18 bases left between them. Here the CDR3 reads CASSLGNGVGLDGYTF. The DNA for the CDR3 is TGCGCCAGCAGCTTGGGAAACGGGGTAGGGCTGGATGGCTACACCTTC.

This clonotype was counted many times. The chain carries TRBV19 and TRBJ1-1; D is uncertain. Germline loops: CDR1 LNHDA, CDR2 SQIVND (reference sequence). V gave up 4 bases and J gave up 9 bases, with 9 bases separating them. The length of the CDR3 is 11 residues. The CDR3 DNA is TGTGCCAGTAGTAGGGATGTCAAAGCTTTCTTT. This encodes CASSRDVKAFF.

This clonotype was detected many times. The chain uses TRBV6-1 and TRBJ1-2, with TRBD1 identical over 8 bases. CDR1 and CDR2 from the germline V gene are MNHNS and SASEGT. The CDR3 length is 15 residues. Trimming at V came to 1 base and at J to 3 bases, leaving 4 bases not matched to a gene. CDR3: CASSEDQGADYGYTF. In DNA form, the CDR3 reads TGTGCCAGCAGTGAAGATCAGGGGGCAGACTATGGCTACACCTTC.

This clonotype has ten or more counts. This chain links TRBV10-1 with TRBJ1-3, with a tentative D call TRBD1 (5 bases). The CDR3 is 16 amino acids. Looked up from germline, CDR1 is WNHNN and CDR2 is SYGVQD (reference sequence). V lost 6 bases to trimming and J lost 2 bases, with 17 bases between them. Here the CDR3 DNA reads TGCGCCAGCAGCCCCGGGACCGCGAACGCTGGAAACACCATATATTTT. Protein: CASSPGTANAGNTIYF.

The sample holds a few counts of this clonotype. The rearrangement links TRBV5-1 to TRBJ2-5; TRBD1 agrees at 7 bases. The CDR3 runs to 15 residues. CDR1 and CDR2 (germline): SGHRS, YFSETQ. The V segment lost 0 bases and the J segment 6 bases; nucleotides outside the gene matches: 8. Written as DNA, the CDR3 is TGCGCCAGCAGCTTGGACAGACAGGGTGGGAAGACCCAGTACTTC. This codes for CASSLDRQGGKTQYF.

This clonotype occurred many times. V usage is TRBV19 and J usage is TRBJ1-1; D gene unclear. V was cut by 3 bases and J by 0 bases, with 8 bases left in between. The CDR3 consists of 14 residues. CDR1 and CDR2 (germline): LNHDA, SQIVND (reference sequence). The CDR3 nucleotides read TGTGCCAGTAGTATCATGCGTGTGAACACTGAAGCTTTCTTT. Protein product: CASSIMRVNTEAFF.

This rearrangement joins TRBV18 to TRBJ1-2, with 7 nucleotides matching TRBD1. Germline assignment: CDR1 KGHSH and CDR2 LQKENI. The CDR3 extends over 18 amino acids. Trimming cost V 0 bases and J 6 bases; bases outside gene matches: 16. CDR3 DNA sequence: TGTGCCAGCTCACCACCGAATCACCGACGAGGCGACAGGGATGGCTACACCTTC. This translates into CASSPPNHRRGDRDGYTF.

This clonotype was seen repeatedly, ten times or more. This rearrangement joins TRBV6-6 to TRBJ1-5; 7 bases agree with TRBD1. Germline lookup yields CDR1 MNHNY and CDR2 SVGAGI (reference sequence). The CDR3 is 15 amino acids. V lost 4 bases and J lost 5; bases outside the gene matches: 8. The CDR3 here is CASSFTTGNDQPQHF. The DNA for the CDR3 is TGTGCCAGCAGTTTCACGACAGGGAACGATCAGCCCCAGCATTTT.